This T cell receptor (beta chain) was found in a study of blood T cell repertoires in COVID-19. On the study more broadly: PBMCs, B-cell-depleted T cells, or T cells provided the cDNA or gDNA that made up the material.

CDR3 length: 13 amino acids. Germline CDR1 and CDR2: SGHRS and YFSETQ. V lost 3 bases and J 2 bases, leaving 8 bases between the germline ends. Methods used by the authors: Amplifying reference gene primers gave estimates of nucleated cell counts. Measured with immunoSEQ multiplex PCR; TCRdb has only the in-frame clones, and not every one. From that table come the V and J calls and clone size; the DNA was used to work out D and trimming. The table includes roughly 500,000 clones, roughly 88% detected once. Participants, about 18 to 100 years old, spanned around 25 US areas. This receptor was identified in a woman in her 40s who had recovered from COVID-19. The rearrangement links TRBV5-1 to TRBJ1-2; no definite D call. The sequencing sample was made of PBMCs or T cells enriched from blood (not recorded which). The chain's CDR3 is CASSSAANYGYTF. CDR3 DNA sequence: TGCGCCAGCAGCTCGGCGGCGAACTATGGCTACACCTTC.